This T cell receptor beta chain was profiled in a study of identical twins (dated by TCRdb to the mid-2010s). About the full investigation: To test whether fetal clonotypes persist, this study deep-sequenced TCR alpha and beta repertoires from monozygotic twins, from unrelated adults of various ages, and from cord blood. Replicate twin experiments were performed at different times using different library preparation protocols to rule out contamination.

Results and caveats for the whole study, not just this receptor: Because the same donors could not be followed over many years, conclusions were based on cross-sectional statistical analysis. Out-of-frame TCR alpha sharing in monozygotic twins was systematically underestimated by recombination models, whereas sharing between unrelated individuals was in agreement with the recombination models. Zero-insertion analyses could be partly confounded by invariant T cells such as MAIT and iNKT, although diverse VJ usage argued against such confounding for most clonotypes. Excess twin sharing in beta out-of-frame sequences was weaker because fewer shared sequences lowered the signal-to-noise ratio. Abundant cord blood beta clonotypes carried fewer insertions; young adult naive repertoires showed a weaker similar trend, while memory repertoires showed none. Compared with coincidental sharing between unrelated individuals, out-of-frame TCR alpha sequences shared between twins had an excess of sequences with low generation probability.

The library was made by 5' RACE. Sequencing relied on an Illumina HiSeq 2000. Template switching introduced a universal primer binding site; the final cDNA contained a unique molecular identifier, enabling accurate counting of TCR cDNA molecules. First-strand cDNA for TCR alpha and beta chains was synthesized from specific primers in the conserved constant-segment region. Each cDNA library was double barcoded, with a SMART-Mk sample barcode plus Illumina barcodes, to control for contamination. TruSeq adapter sequences along with Illumina sample barcodes were introduced in two successive PCR steps. The TCR alpha and beta cDNA libraries were sequenced on the Illumina HiSeq platform using custom primers. The original pipeline was this. MiGEC processed the raw reads to extract unique molecular identifiers, while MiXCR was used to determine the CDR3 positions. Recombination models were inferred per individual with the repgenHMM and IGoR tools using an EM algorithm. The analysis of shared clonotypes was done with the tcR package in R, with sharing normalized by the product of cloneset sizes. To study raw recombination free of thymic and clonal selection effects, out-of-frame nonproductive sequences were analyzed. In TCRdb, the public reads were trimmed at Q25 with fastp and aligned with MiXCR, with productive beta chains retained. Rows are combined by CDR3 protein, so each entry shows the most common genes and DNA. TCRdb's processing, not the authors', yielded these V and J calls. This sample gives around 160,000 distinct CDR3 sequences in total; roughly 3.2% of them show up just once. The ten largest clonotypes hold approximately 7.6% of the sample.

The V end loses 0 bases and the J end loses 2 bases, and a stretch of 12 bases separates them. In the germline V gene (reference sequence), CDR1 corresponds to DFQATT and CDR2 to SNEGSKA. The CDR3 runs 15 residues from the cysteine to the phenylalanine. Only CDR3 DNA remains: 45 bases, in frame from the first base. Every donor in the study was a healthy Caucasian. Using Miltenyi CD45RO+ enrichment and human naive T-cell isolation kits, memory (CD45RO+) and naive T cells were isolated from PBMC. This clonotype was seen ten or more times. The antigen it binds to is not known. No quality values exist for individual bases; no much larger clone is one base distant.

Sequencing was done on a sample of memory T cells sorted from blood. The sample's cell subset or site label, in plain terms: CD45RO+ enriched T cells. The chain is assembled from TRBV20-1 and TRBJ2-3; the D element might be TRBD1 or TRBD2, as each aligns at 5 bases. The origin of this receptor is a young man in good health. The bases are TGCAGTGCTAGAGATCCAGGGAGATCCACAGATACGCAGTATTTT. Its product reads: CSARDPGRSTDTQYF.